These 27 T cell receptor beta chains were all obtained from the same sample, sequenced in a study of T cells in Graves' hyperthyroidism and ophthalmopathy. Amplification of TCR beta CDR3 regions was performed using RNA transcripts as template. The TCR CDR3 was amplified in a first-round RT-PCR using the HTBI primer set. TCRdb fed the multiplex PCR reads into MiXCR, producing one record per CDR3 protein. The sample shows some 360,000 distinct CDR3 sequences, around 18% of them seen only once. The specimen sequenced was blood. All receptors come from a woman between 40 and 55 years old with Graves' ophthalmopathy.

At least ten counts were recorded for this clonotype. This chain connects TRBV12-3 or TRBV12-4 to TRBJ2-2; D tentatively reads TRBD1 or TRBD2 (5 bases each). This CDR3 comprises 16 residues. V was clipped by 0 bases and J by 5 bases, with 13 bases between them. The CDR3 nucleotides read TGTGCCAGCAGTTTAGCCGGGACCGCCCGTACCGGGGAGCTGTTTTTT. Protein: CASSLAGTARTGELFF.

There are many counts of this clonotype. For the CDR3, the DNA is TGTGCCAGCAAGAATACGGGACTTAGGAACACCGGGGAGCTGTTTTTT. This gives the protein CASKNTGLRNTGELFF. V gene TRBV5-6 combines with J gene TRBJ2-2; the D gene is possibly TRBD2 (6 bases). This CDR3 spans 16 amino acids. The germline CDR1 and CDR2 sequences are SGHDT and YYEEEE. V was shortened by 6 bases and J by 1 base, with 16 bases between the two germline ends. The complete variable domain, with remaining parts taken from reference TRBV5-6 and TRBJ2-2, reads DAGVTQSPTHLIKTRGQQVTLRCSPKSGHDTVSWYQQALGQGPQFIFQYYEEEERQRGNFPDRFSGHQFPNYSSELNVNALLLGDSALYLCASKNTGLRNTGELFFGEGSRLTVL.

This clonotype was seen many times. The J gene is TRBJ1-5, the V gene TRBV7-2; a weak D match, TRBD1 (5 bases). Trimming removed 1 base from V and 6 bases from J, with 13 bases in between. The CDR3 is 15 residues long. CDR1 and CDR2 (germline): SGHTA, FQGNSA. The chain's CDR3 is CASSLGRAPSQPQHF. The DNA of the CDR3 is TGTGCCAGCAGCTTAGGCAGGGCCCCTAGTCAGCCCCAGCATTTT.

This clonotype was seen many times. This sequence joins TRBV6-2 or TRBV6-3 and TRBJ1-1; no firm D call. Germline V gene lookup returns CDR1 MNHEY and CDR2 SVGEGT. The CDR3 loop spans 14 amino acids. The V gene lost 6 bases and the J gene lost 3 bases, with 14 bases spanning the gap. CDR3 loop: CASSSLFDYTEAFF. The CDR3 DNA sequence: TGTGCCAGCAGCTCCCTTTTTGATTACACTGAAGCTTTCTTT.

This clonotype was counted at least ten times. The chain combines TRBV9 with TRBJ1-3; D perhaps matches TRBD1 (5 bases). Germline assignment: CDR1 SGDLS and CDR2 YYNGEE. This CDR3 region has 14 residues. V shed 0 bases and J shed 4 bases, with 8 bases lying between them. As DNA, the CDR3 is TGTGCCAGCAGCGTAGCAGGGTCCGGAAACACCATATATTTT. Translating it yields CASSVAGSGNTIYF.

The sample holds many counts of this clonotype. The chain links TRBV12-3 or TRBV12-4 to TRBJ2-7, with TRBD1 matching over 7 bases. The V and J ends lost 5 bases and 5 bases, in that order; junction bases with no gene match: 15. The CDR3 contains 16 residues. CDR3 protein: CASSATSGGDSDEQYF. The CDR3 coding sequence is TGTGCCAGCAGTGCCACATCAGGGGGAGATTCGGACGAGCAGTACTTC.

This clonotype was seen many times. This chain joins TRBV7-8 and TRBJ2-3; D is possibly TRBD2 (5 bases). The CDR3 is 17 amino acids. Germline V gene data show CDR1 as SGHVS and CDR2 as FQNEAQ. Trimming cost V 5 bases and J 6 bases, with 24 bases left between them. CDR3 region: CASSPHPWTGIGDTQYF. For the CDR3, the DNA is TGTGCCAGCAGCCCCCATCCTTGGACGGGAATCGGGGATACGCAGTATTTT.

This clonotype was picked up many times. This rearrangement joins TRBV15 to TRBJ2-7, with D maybe TRBD2 (5 bases). The CDR3 spans 9 residues. Germline CDR1 LNHNV, CDR2 YYDKDF (reference sequence). CDR3 coding DNA: TGTGCGTTGAGGGACGAGCAGTACTTC. It codes for CALRDEQYF.

In this sample, this clonotype turned up many times. The chain couples TRBV6-5 to TRBJ1-3; the D is unclear. The CDR3 spans 14 residues. Germline V CDR1 and CDR2: MNHEY, SVGAGI. V was pared by 2 bases and J by 0 bases, with 5 bases between. For the CDR3, the DNA is TGTGCCAGCAGTTACGGCGACTCTGGAAACACCATATATTTT. Translating gives CASSYGDSGNTIYF.

This clonotype was seen repeatedly, ten times or more. V gene TRBV5-1 combines with J gene TRBJ2-6; no reliable D call. Trimming removed 0 bases at V and 0 bases at J, with 10 bases between. The CDR3 extends over 17 amino acids. Per the germline V gene, CDR1 is SGHRS and CDR2 is YFSETQ. The CDR3 nucleotides are TGCGCCAGCAGCTTGGATTCACGGTCCTCTGGGGCCAACGTCCTGACTTTC. It is translated as CASSLDSRSSGANVLTF.

Turning to this clonotype: The conserved final phenylalanine or tryptophan is absent from the CDR3, which likely points to a read error. V is TRBV19 and J is TRBJ1-1; TRBD1 agrees at 7 bases. CDR1 and CDR2 from the germline V gene are LNHDA and SQIVND (reference sequence). The CDR3 is 14 residues long. Trimming cost V 6 bases and J 0 bases; bases outside gene matches: 4. CDR3 coding DNA: TGTGCCAGTAGCCCGACAGGGTTGAACACTGAAGCTTTCCTT. Translating it yields CASSPTGLNTEAFL.

This clonotype was counted a few times. This chain uses TRBV29-1 with TRBJ2-2, with 10 bases that match TRBD1. Unmatched junction bases numbered 5, after V lost 7 bases and J lost 6 bases. Germline V gene data show CDR1 as SQVTM and CDR2 as ANQGSEA. This CDR3 is 13 amino acids long. DNA for the CDR3: TGCAGCGCCCGGGACAGGGGACCCGGGGAGCTGTTTTTT. The encoded protein is CSARDRGPGELFF.

Points on this clonotype: Given a much more abundant clone one base away, this may be a read error. The genes are TRBV2 and TRBJ2-6; D remains unclear. Germline CDR1 SNHLY, CDR2 FYNNEI. This CDR3 spans 15 amino acids. The CDR3 loop is CVSTGGLSGANVLTF. The CDR3 bases are TGTGTCAGCACCGGTGGGCTCTCTGGGGCCAACGTCCTGACTTTC.

This clonotype was detected only a few times. One junction end does not reproduce the germline sequence, and a read error may be involved. The rearrangement uses TRBV12-3 or TRBV12-4 and TRBJ1-1; the D is unclear. CDR3 length: 13 amino acids. DNA for the CDR3: TGTGCCAGCAGGGTTCAAACTGAGACTGAAGCTTCCTTT. This translates into CASRVQTETEASF.

This clonotype came up many times. V is TRBV6-5 and J is TRBJ2-7; TRBD1 aligns across 7 bases. Germline assignment: CDR1 MNHEY and CDR2 SVGAGI. The CDR3 loop spans 14 amino acids. Trimming at V came to 4 bases and at J to 4 bases, leaving 7 bases not matched to a gene. The CDR3 spells CASSSPGQKYEQYF. Written as DNA, the CDR3 is TGTGCCAGCAGTTCACCGGGACAGAAATACGAGCAGTACTTC.

Ten or more counts support this clonotype. The genes are TRBV30 and TRBJ1-3; maybe TRBD1 (5 bases). Germline CDR1 GTSNPN, CDR2 SVGIG (reference sequence). V lost 3 bases and J lost 0, with 15 bases in between. The CDR3 consists of 16 residues. CDR3 nucleotides: TGTGCCTGGAGCCGGGACTCGGCTTTCTCTGGAAACACCATATATTTT. Translation: CAWSRDSAFSGNTIYF.

The chain carries TRBV28 and TRBJ1-1; D is unresolved. Germline V CDR1 and CDR2: MDHEN, SYDVKM. There are 13 residues in the CDR3. The V end lost 4 bases, the J end lost 5 bases, and 11 bases lay between the germline ends. DNA for the CDR3: TGTGCCAGCAGTTCTCCTTCTGGGACTGAAGCTTTCTTT. It specifies CASSSPSGTEAFF.

This clonotype was found many times. This sequence joins TRBV6-1 and TRBJ2-7; D is possibly TRBD1 or TRBD2 (5 bases each). The CDR3 is made up of 15 amino acids. The germline gives CDR1 MNHNS, CDR2 SASEGT. Trimming took 6 bases from V and 5 from J, leaving 20 bases between them. CDR3 DNA: TGTGCCAGCAGGCCTACCGGGACCTCGATGCACGAGCAGTACTTC. Its protein product is CASRPTGTSMHEQYF.

The rearrangement uses TRBV5-8 and TRBJ1-1; the D gene is possibly TRBD1 (5 bases). With 2 bases removed from V and 4 bases from J, the gap between germline ends came to 18 bases. CDR3 length: 16 amino acids. Per germline, CDR1 SGHTS and CDR2 YDEGEE. CDR3 amino acids: CASSFLARAGGTEAFF. CDR3 in DNA: TGTGCCAGCAGCTTCCTGGCTAGGGCTGGGGGCACTGAAGCTTTCTTT.

Ten or more counts support this clonotype. The V and J genes are TRBV5-1 and TRBJ2-7; tentatively, D is TRBD2 (6 bases). The CDR3 covers 15 residues. V was clipped by 5 bases and J by 6 bases, with 21 bases between them. Germline assignment: CDR1 SGHRS and CDR2 YFSETQ. The chain's CDR3 is CASSEMARGASEQYF. As DNA, the CDR3 is TGCGCCAGCAGTGAAATGGCGCGGGGAGCGAGCGAGCAGTACTTC.

This clonotype was seen at least ten times. V gene TRBV2 combines with J gene TRBJ2-5; D is possibly TRBD2 (6 bases). V lost 6 bases and J 5 bases, leaving 25 bases between the germline ends. The CDR3 covers 17 residues. Germline loops: CDR1 SNHLY, CDR2 FYNNEI. CDR3 in amino acids: CASRPIGEAYPAETQYF. In DNA form, the CDR3 reads TGTGCCAGCAGACCCATTGGGGAGGCATATCCGGCCGAGACCCAGTACTTC.

CDR3 in amino acids: CASSPYPPGQGGPGELFF. DNA for the CDR3: TGTGCCAGCAGTCCTTACCCCCCGGGACAGGGAGGACCCGGGGAGCTGTTTTTT. The chain has TRBV7-3 and TRBJ2-2, with TRBD1 identical over 9 bases. Trimming removed 6 bases from V and 6 bases from J; junction bases left unmatched: 17. The CDR3 is 18 amino acids. Germline assignment: CDR1 SGHTA and CDR2 FQGTGA.

This clonotype was counted many times. This chain joins TRBV9 and TRBJ1-1; 7 nucleotides line up with TRBD1. Germline CDR1 reads SGDLS; CDR2 reads YYNGEE. The CDR3 is 15 amino acids. The V and J ends lost 3 bases and 1 base, in that order; junction bases with no gene match: 6. The CDR3 sequence: CASSARDSRNTEAFF. The CDR3 DNA sequence: TGTGCCAGCAGCGCCCGGGACAGCAGGAACACTGAAGCTTTCTTT.

The V and J genes are TRBV20-1 and TRBJ2-4, with D possibly called TRBD1 or TRBD2 (5 bases each). In germline, CDR1 is DFQATT, CDR2 SNEGSKA (reference sequence). V lost 5 bases and J 0 bases, leaving 14 bases between the germline ends. The CDR3 contains 15 residues. CDR3 sequence reads: CSAPGRSLAKNIQYF. CDR3 sequence (DNA): TGCAGTGCTCCGGGGCGCTCTTTAGCCAAAAACATTCAGTACTTC.

A remark on this clonotype: This may be a read error: a much more frequent sequence differs by one nucleotide. The chain combines TRBV19 with TRBJ2-2; D is possibly TRBD2 (6 bases). This CDR3 is 14 amino acids long. Germline lookup yields CDR1 LNHDA and CDR2 SQIVND (reference sequence). V was cut by 10 bases and J by 3 bases, with 15 bases left in between. The CDR3 sequence is CAINVLADTGELFF. CDR3 nucleotide sequence: TGTGCCATTAATGTGTTAGCGGACACCGGGGAGCTGTTTTTT.

This clonotype was observed many times. V is TRBV28 and J is TRBJ2-2, with D unclear. The CDR3 totals 13 residues. The V and J ends lost 3 bases and 6 bases respectively, with 8 bases between them. The germline gives CDR1 MDHEN, CDR2 SYDVKM. Here the CDR3 DNA reads TGTGCCAGCAGTTTGGTTTTTCCCGGGGAGCTGTTTTTT. This codes for CASSLVFPGELFF. Together with reference TRBV28 and TRBJ2-2, the CDR3 gives the full variable domain: DVKVTQSSRYLVKRTGEKVFLECVQDMDHENMFWYRQDPGLGLRLIYFSYDVKMKEKGDIPEGYSVSREKKERFSLILESASTNQTSMYLCASSLVFPGELFFGEGSRLTVL.

Ten or more counts support this clonotype. The V call is TRBV12-3 or TRBV12-4, the J call TRBJ1-3; D is unclear. V dropped 7 bases and J dropped 0 bases, with 13 bases sitting between them. The CDR3 runs 15 residues. The CDR3 coding sequence is TGTGCCAGCACCCCAGACTCATACTCTGGAAACACCATATATTTT. Translated: CASTPDSYSGNTIYF.